These 10 T cell receptor beta chains were sequenced from one sample in a study of metastatic and nonmetastatic thyroid tumors. TCRdb ran MiXCR on the PCR reads. The sample yields about 89,000 clones, around 12% seen once. Not a single patient had been given any form of treatment at any point before undergoing thyroid surgery. Material: tumor tissue. The receptors derive from a female donor with papillary thyroid cancer or a benign thyroid nodule (not recorded which). Some clones in this sample may be carry-over from other donors' samples.

This clone was counted at least ten times. V is TRBV6-2 or TRBV6-3 and J is TRBJ2-7; the match to TRBD1 covers 10 bases. After removal of 5 bases from V and 7 bases from J, the junction contained 14 bases not matched to a gene. Germline V gives CDR1 MNHEY, CDR2 SVGEGT. The CDR3 sequence is 16 residues long. The chain's CDR3 is CASSAPRQGARGEQYF. The CDR3 bases are TGTGCCAGCAGTGCGCCTCGACAGGGGGCGCGGGGGGAGCAGTACTTC.

The table lists this clone with many counts. In the same sample, other DNA sequences code for this CDR3. The genes are TRBV6-1 and TRBJ2-1; 9 nucleotides align to TRBD2. With V trimmed by 0 bases and J by 7 bases, 4 bases remained unmatched. The CDR3 covers 15 residues. Looked up from germline, CDR1 is MNHNS and CDR2 is SASEGT. CDR3 in DNA: TGTGCCAGCAGTGAAGCTAGCGGGAGTTGGAATGAGCAGTTCTTC. This gives the protein CASSEASGSWNEQFF.

The table lists this clone with many counts. This chain joins TRBV7-3 and TRBJ1-1; D gene unclear. Per the germline V gene, CDR1 is SGHTA and CDR2 is FQGTGA. The V end was cut by 3 bases, the J end by 1 base, with 6 bases between. This CDR3 region has 13 residues. This CDR3 reads CASSFHGNTEAFF. The CDR3 coding sequence is TGTGCCAGCAGCTTTCATGGGAACACTGAAGCTTTCTTT.

In this sample, this clone turned up many times. The rearrangement uses TRBV12-3 or TRBV12-4 and TRBJ2-5; D not resolved. The CDR3 covers 12 residues. The germline V and J ends were trimmed by 6 bases and 3 bases, with 8 bases remaining between them. CDR3 region: CASRPSEETQYF. CDR3 nucleotide sequence: TGTGCCAGCAGGCCCAGCGAAGAGACCCAGTACTTC.

This clone was counted only a few times. A single base separates this from a much larger clone, so it may be a read error. The same CDR3 is also encoded by other DNA sequences in this sample. The chain uses TRBV28 and TRBJ2-6, with TRBD1 as a possible D gene (5 bases). This CDR3 has 15 amino acids. With 6 bases removed from V and 2 bases from J, the gap between germline ends came to 11 bases. Germline assignment: CDR1 MDHEN and CDR2 SYDVKM. The CDR3 nucleotides read TGTGCCAGCAGCCAAACAGGTACTGGGGCCAACGTCCTGACTTTC. Its translation is CASSQTGTGANVLTF.

This clone has ten or more counts. The CDR3 reads CASSANYEQYF. The CDR3 region has the DNA TGTGCCAGTTCGGCCAACTACGAGCAGTACTTC. This chain links TRBV11-2 with TRBJ2-7; D unresolved. This CDR3 is built from 11 residues. The ends were cut back, 9 bases at V and 3 bases at J, with 9 bases in the middle. Germline lookup yields CDR1 SGHAT and CDR2 FQNNGV.

The J gene is TRBJ2-7, the V gene TRBV11-3; D unresolved. Germline V gene data show CDR1 as SGHNT and CDR2 as YENEEA. Trimming cost V 0 bases and J 10 bases, with 16 bases left between them. The CDR3 contains 14 residues. CDR3 sequence: CASSLDISASEQYF. The CDR3 DNA is TGTGCCAGCAGCTTAGATATCAGTGCCTCCGAACAGTACTTC.

Of note for this clone: Within the sample, other DNA sequences also encode this same CDR3. This chain connects TRBV4-1 to TRBJ2-2; D is ambiguous. Trimming removed 2 bases from V and 0 bases from J, with 10 bases in between. The CDR3 has 16 residues. Germline V gives CDR1 MGHRA, CDR2 YSYEKL. In nucleotides, the CDR3 is TGCGCCAGCAGCCAATTCGGTGGGACGAACACCGGGGAGCTGTTTTTT. It codes for CASSQFGGTNTGELFF.

In this sample, this clone turned up many times. J is TRBJ2-3 and V is TRBV7-9; 7 bases are shared with TRBD2. This CDR3 contains 15 residues. Losses at the gene ends were 4 bases for V and 1 base for J; bases not matched to a gene: 5. Germline V gene sequence: CDR1 SEHNR, CDR2 FQNEAQ (reference sequence). The CDR3 nucleotides read TGTGCCAGCAGCTCCGCGGGAGTGGGCACAGATACGCAGTATTTT. Translated: CASSSAGVGTDTQYF.

This clone was recorded many times. V gene TRBV6-1 combines with J gene TRBJ2-7; the match to TRBD2 covers 9 bases. J was trimmed by 5 bases and V by 5 bases; bases with no gene match: 7. Germline V gene data show CDR1 as MNHNS and CDR2 as SASEGT. This CDR3 has 14 residues. CDR3 amino acids: CASSSGLALHEQYF. The CDR3 DNA sequence: TGTGCCAGCAGTTCGGGACTAGCCTTACACGAGCAGTACTTC.